This T cell receptor beta chain was recorded in a study of CD8 T cells in ankylosing spondylitis. Many counts were recorded for this clonotype. The antigen remains unidentified. General study findings and limits: Several of the motif variants were reported before in synovial fluid and blood from reactive arthritis. About 8 highly homologous variants formed a TCR beta motif that appeared characteristic of ankylosing spondylitis blood.

Germline loops: CDR1 MNHEY, CDR2 SMNVEV (reference sequence). Trimming shortened V by 6 bases and J by 7 bases, and 7 bases separated the two germline ends. CDR3 length: 12 amino acids. Libraries for TCR beta were made by quantitative 5'-RACE with molecular barcodes. TCRdb reprocessed the 5' RACE reads via MiXCR and lists one record per CDR3 protein. This sample has around 120,000 distinct CDR3 sequences, with approximately 10% found just once. The sample was blood, either unsorted or a sorted T cell fraction (not recorded which). The TCR comes from a male donor with ankylosing spondylitis or in good health (not recorded which). This sequence joins TRBV27 and TRBJ1-6; D uncertain. The CDR3 loop reads CASSPGNSPLHF. The CDR3 nucleotides are TGTGCCAGCAGCCCCGGGAATTCACCCCTCCACTTT.